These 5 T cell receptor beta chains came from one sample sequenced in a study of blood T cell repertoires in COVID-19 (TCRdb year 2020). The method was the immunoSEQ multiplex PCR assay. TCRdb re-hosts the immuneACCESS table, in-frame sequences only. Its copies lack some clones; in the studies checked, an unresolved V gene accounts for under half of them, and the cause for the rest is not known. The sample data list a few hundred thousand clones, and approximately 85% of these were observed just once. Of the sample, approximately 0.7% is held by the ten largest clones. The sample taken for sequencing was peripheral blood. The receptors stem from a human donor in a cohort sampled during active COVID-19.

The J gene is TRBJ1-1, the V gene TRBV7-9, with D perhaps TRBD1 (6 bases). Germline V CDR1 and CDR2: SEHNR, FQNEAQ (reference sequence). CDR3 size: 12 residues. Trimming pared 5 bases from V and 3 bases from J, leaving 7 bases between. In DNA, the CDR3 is TGTGCCAGCAGCCACAGGGACACTGAAGCTTTCTTT. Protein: CASSHRDTEAFF.

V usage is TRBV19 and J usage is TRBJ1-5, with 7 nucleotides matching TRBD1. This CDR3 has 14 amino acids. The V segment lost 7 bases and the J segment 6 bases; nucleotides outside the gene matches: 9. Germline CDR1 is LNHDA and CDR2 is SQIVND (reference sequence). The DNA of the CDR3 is TGTGCCAGTACCGGGACAGTAGGGAGTCAGCCCCAGCATTTT. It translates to CASTGTVGSQPQHF.

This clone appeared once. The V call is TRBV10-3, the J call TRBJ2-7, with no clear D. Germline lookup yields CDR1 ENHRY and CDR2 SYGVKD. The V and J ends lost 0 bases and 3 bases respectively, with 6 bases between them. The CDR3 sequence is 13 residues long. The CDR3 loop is CAISESEYYEQYF. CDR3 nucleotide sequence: TGTGCCATCAGTGAGTCGGAGTACTACGAGCAGTACTTC.

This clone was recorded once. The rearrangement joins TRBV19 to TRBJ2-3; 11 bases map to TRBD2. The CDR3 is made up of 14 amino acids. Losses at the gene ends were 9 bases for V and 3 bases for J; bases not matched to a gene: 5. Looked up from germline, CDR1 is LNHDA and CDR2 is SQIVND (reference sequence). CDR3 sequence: CASGASGGTDTQYF. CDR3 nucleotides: TGTGCCAGCGGGGCTAGCGGGGGGACAGATACGCAGTATTTT.

CDR3 protein: CASSVDTGANVLTF. In nucleotides, the CDR3 is TGCGCCAGCAGCGTAGATACTGGGGCCAACGTCCTGACTTTC. The chain has TRBV4-3 and TRBJ2-6; D is unresolved. The V gene's germline CDR1 is LGHNA and CDR2 YSLEER. The CDR3 covers 14 residues. V dropped 5 bases and J dropped 2 bases, with 7 bases sitting between them.